What follows are 17 T cell receptor beta chains derived from one specimen sequenced in a study of Graves' ophthalmopathy and Graves' hyperthyroidism. Amplification of the TCR beta CDR3 regions used RNA transcripts (as template). HTBI-primed first-round RT-PCR preceded second-round multiplex PCR. One entry per CDR3 protein, called by TCRdb with MiXCR from the multiplex PCR reads. Counted here are more than 1,000,000 distinct CDR3 sequences, about two fifths occurring once; the ten biggest clones make up over 8.5%. Sequencing was carried out using peripheral blood or thyroid tissue (not recorded which). Source of these receptors: an adult man with Graves' hyperthyroidism.

V gene TRBV7-3 combines with J gene TRBJ2-3; tentatively, D is TRBD1 (5 bases). Germline lookup yields CDR1 SGHTA and CDR2 FQGTGA. The CDR3 is 14 amino acids. Trimming took off 2 bases at V and 2 bases at J, with 8 bases between the two ends. The CDR3, as DNA: TGTGCCAGCAGCTTAGCAGGGATCACAGATACGCAGTATTTT. Translated: CASSLAGITDTQYF.

The chain couples TRBV19 to TRBJ1-2; the D is unclear. The length of the CDR3 is 11 residues. V lost 6 bases, J lost 8 bases, and 10 bases lay in between. The V gene's germline CDR1 is LNHDA and CDR2 SQIVND (reference sequence). The CDR3 sequence: CASRTGVGYTF. Here the CDR3 DNA reads TGTGCCAGTAGGACGGGAGTCGGCTACACCTTC.

This sequence joins TRBV10-3 and TRBJ2-5, with 10 bases aligning to TRBD1. J gave up 9 bases and V 3 bases, and 7 bases lay outside the gene matches. CDR3 size: 14 residues. Germline V gene lookup returns CDR1 ENHRY and CDR2 SYGVKD. For the CDR3, the DNA is TGTGCCATCAGTGACGGACAGGGGGGGCAGCCCCAGTACTTC. Amino acids: CAISDGQGGQPQYF.

This clonotype was counted at least ten times. The J gene is TRBJ1-5, the V gene TRBV20-1; 9 bases map to TRBD1. The CDR3 consists of 13 residues. From germline, CDR1 is DFQATT and CDR2 SNEGSKA (reference sequence). Losses at the gene ends were 7 bases for V and 7 bases for J; bases not matched to a gene: 8. The CDR3 region is CSVSGQGDQPQHF. The CDR3 nucleotides read TGCAGTGTCTCGGGACAGGGCGACCAGCCCCAGCATTTT.

At least ten counts were recorded for this clonotype. This chain connects TRBV15 to TRBJ2-2, with TRBD1 matching over 7 bases. Germline-derived CDR1 and CDR2 are LNHNV and YYDKDF (reference sequence). This CDR3 has 16 amino acids. J was trimmed by 6 bases and V by 7 bases; bases with no gene match: 14. CDR3 bases: TGTGCCACCAACCCTCGACAGGGTCGGGGATCCGGGGAGCTGTTTTTT. Protein sequence: CATNPRQGRGSGELFF.

This clonotype was detected a few times. This rearrangement joins TRBV20-1 to TRBJ1-1; D remains unclear. The V end was cut by 5 bases, the J end by 4 bases, with 11 bases between. Germline V gives CDR1 DFQATT, CDR2 SNEGSKA (reference sequence). The CDR3 is 12 amino acids. The CDR3 region is CSASVMSTEAFF. The CDR3 DNA reads TGCAGTGCTTCCGTAATGAGCACTGAAGCTTTCTTT.

This clonotype was seen many times. The chain uses TRBV15 and TRBJ2-7; the D is unclear. CDR1 and CDR2 (germline): LNHNV, YYDKDF (reference sequence). With 2 bases removed from V and 3 bases from J, the gap between germline ends came to 8 bases. This CDR3 is 13 amino acids long. CDR3 bases: TGTGCCACCAGCAGACCTGCTGGCTACGAGCAGTACTTC. Translation gives CATSRPAGYEQYF.

This rearrangement joins TRBV20-1 to TRBJ2-3, with a possible D match to TRBD2 (5 bases). CDR1 DFQATT and CDR2 SNEGSKA come from the germline V gene (reference sequence). The CDR3 is 13 residues long. V was trimmed by 7 bases and J by 0 bases, leaving 11 bases between them. The CDR3 nucleotides are TGCAGTGTACATAGCGCTAGCACAGATACGCAGTATTTT. It is translated as CSVHSASTDTQYF.

The chain joins TRBV18 to TRBJ1-1, with no clear D. The CDR3 has 13 amino acids. Per germline, CDR1 KGHSH and CDR2 LQKENI. V was pared by 4 bases and J by 3 bases, with 9 bases between. The CDR3 region is CASSQFGYTEAFF. Here the CDR3 DNA reads TGTGCCAGCTCACAGTTTGGGTACACTGAAGCTTTCTTT.

This clonotype was detected a few times. The chain carries TRBV7-8 and TRBJ1-4; D might be TRBD1 (6 bases). V lost 4 bases to trimming and J lost 6 bases, with 18 bases between them. CDR1 SGHVS and CDR2 FQNEAQ come from the germline V gene. The CDR3 covers 16 residues. Here the CDR3 reads CASSSAHREVDEKLFF. CDR3 sequence (DNA): TGTGCCAGCAGCTCCGCCCACAGGGAAGTGGATGAAAAACTGTTTTTT.

The rearrangement joins TRBV2 to TRBJ2-5; D is undetermined. The CDR3 extends over 15 amino acids. CDR1 is SNHLY and CDR2 is FYNNEI in the germline V gene. V gave up 0 bases and J gave up 9 bases, with 17 bases separating them. The CDR3 region has the DNA TGTGCCAGCAGTGAAGCTCCTAGTGTCCTTGTGGCCCAGTACTTC. Encoded protein: CASSEAPSVLVAQYF. Using reference TRBV2 and TRBJ2-5 for the parts outside the CDR3, the full variable domain is EPEVTQTPSHQVTQMGQEVILRCVPISNHLYFYWYRQILGQKVEFLVSFYNNEISEKSEIFDDQFSVERPDGSNFTLKIRSTKLEDSAMYFCASSEAPSVLVAQYFGPGTRLLVL.

Many counts were recorded for this clonotype. This chain links TRBV9 with TRBJ1-5, with D hard to call. V shed 4 bases and J shed 2 bases, with 10 bases lying between them. The CDR3 has 14 amino acids. Germline V CDR1 and CDR2: SGDLS, YYNGEE. The CDR3, as DNA: TGTGCCAGCAGCCGGGAGGTTGGCAATCAGCCCCAGCATTTT. Protein: CASSREVGNQPQHF.

The chain couples TRBV29-1 to TRBJ2-5, with 14 bases matching TRBD2. The trim removed 4 bases at V and 2 bases at J, leaving 9 bases unmatched. CDR1 is SQVTM and CDR2 is ANQGSEA in the germline V gene. CDR3 length: 17 residues. This CDR3 is CSVAVGLAGEIQETQYF. The CDR3 nucleotides are TGCAGCGTTGCGGTGGGACTAGCGGGGGAGATTCAAGAGACCCAGTACTTC.

About this clonotype itself: This sequence may be a read error, since a much larger clone differs from it by one base. The genes are TRBV6-6 and TRBJ1-4; D unclear. This CDR3 has 11 residues. Germline V gives CDR1 MNHNY, CDR2 SVGAGI (reference sequence). The CDR3 here is CAGSPGRKLFF. The CDR3 region has the DNA TGTGCCGGCAGTCCGGGCCGAAAACTGTTTTTT.

Many counts were recorded for this clonotype. The chain combines TRBV7-8 with TRBJ2-2, with D possibly called TRBD1 or TRBD2 (5 bases each). Germline CDR1 reads SGHVS; CDR2 reads FQNEAQ. Trimming took off 0 bases at V and 7 bases at J, with 9 bases between the two ends. The CDR3 loop spans 14 amino acids. In DNA, the CDR3 is TGTGCCAGCAGCTTAGCGCTGGGGGTCGGGGAGCTGTTTTTT. Translated, it gives CASSLALGVGELFF.

This clonotype was detected only a few times. The CDR3 sequence is CAIRPTTGTGPTGELFF. CDR3 sequence (DNA): TGTGCCATCAGGCCTACCACAGGGACAGGGCCCACCGGGGAGCTGTTTTTT. This chain joins TRBV10-3 and TRBJ2-2, with 9 bases lining up with TRBD1. Germline V gene data show CDR1 as ENHRY and CDR2 as SYGVKD. The CDR3 runs 17 residues. J was trimmed by 4 bases and V by 6 bases; bases with no gene match: 12.

Points on this clonotype: A much larger clone differs from this one at a single base, so this may be a read error. The V gene is TRBV4-1, the J gene TRBJ2-7; perhaps TRBD2 as D (5 bases). The CDR3 is 13 amino acids. V gave up 0 bases and J gave up 6 bases, with 9 bases separating them. The germline gives CDR1 MGHRA, CDR2 YSYEKL. The CDR3 here is CASSQDRGLEQYF. The CDR3 DNA follows: TGCGCCAGCAGCCAAGATCGCGGGCTCGAGCAGTACTTC.